These 21 T cell receptor beta chains came from one sample sequenced in a study of blood T cells in healthy people across ages. A second PCR of 7 to 11 cycles used a sample-barcoded 5' primer and a J-beta primer mix. Each CDR3 protein is one row after TCRdb ran MiXCR on the 5' RACE reads. The sample carries over 500,000 distinct CDR3 sequences, over 40% recorded once. The sequenced material came from blood. The source of these receptors is a woman at least 80 years old in good health.

There are many counts of this clonotype. J is TRBJ1-5 and V is TRBV29-1; TRBD1 matches at 7 bases. This CDR3 region has 14 residues. The germline CDR1 and CDR2 sequences are SQVTM and ANQGSEA. The J segment lost 6 bases and the V segment lost 5 bases, leaving 10 bases of the junction unmatched. The CDR3 bases are TGCAGCGTTTCCGCTACAGGGGCGCCTCAGCCCCAGCATTTT. As protein: CSVSATGAPQPQHF.

The chain employs TRBV4-1 and TRBJ2-3; TRBD2 matches 8 bases. The CDR3 spans 16 residues. Germline V gene lookup returns CDR1 MGHRA and CDR2 YSYEKL. V lost 1 base, J lost 10 bases, and 13 bases stayed unmatched. The CDR3 loop reads CASSQGPAGVGCPQYF. CDR3 sequence (DNA): TGCGCCAGCAGCCAAGGCCCAGCGGGAGTAGGTTGCCCGCAGTATTTT.

The chain uses TRBV6-5 and TRBJ2-5, with TRBD2 matching over 8 bases. CDR3 length: 14 amino acids. CDR1 and CDR2 (germline): MNHEY, SVGAGI. V was clipped by 5 bases and J by 4 bases; unmatched bases: 6. CDR3 nucleotides: TGTGCCAGCAGTCGCACGGGAGGGGCAGAGACCCAGTACTTC. This translates into CASSRTGGAETQYF.

Many counts were recorded for this clonotype. The V call is TRBV29-1, the J call TRBJ2-7; 9 positions match TRBD1. Germline loops: CDR1 SQVTM, CDR2 ANQGSEA. This CDR3 region has 14 residues. The V gene end was trimmed by 4 bases and the J gene end by 2 bases; junction bases not matched to a gene: 6. CDR3 DNA sequence: TGCAGCGTTGTCGGGACAGGGAGGACCTACGAGCAGTACTTC. Residues: CSVVGTGRTYEQYF.

This clonotype turned up a few times. The chain uses TRBV25-1 and TRBJ1-5, with 7 bases fitting TRBD1. Trimming removed 2 bases from V and 5 bases from J; junction bases left unmatched: 3. The CDR3 has 14 amino acids. Germline lookup yields CDR1 MGHDK and CDR2 SYGVNS. The DNA of the CDR3 is TGTGCCAGCAGTGAAGGCCAGGGGGATCAGCCCCAGCATTTT. Its translation is CASSEGQGDQPQHF.

The rearrangement links TRBV15 to TRBJ1-5; D gene unclear. Per germline, CDR1 LNHNV and CDR2 YYDKDF (reference sequence). The CDR3 is 13 amino acids. The ends were cut back, 0 bases at V and 9 bases at J, with 9 bases in the middle. The CDR3 bases are TGTGCCACCAGCAGAGAACAGACGGGGCCCCAGCATTTT. It is translated as CATSREQTGPQHF.

V and J are TRBV7-9 and TRBJ2-1, with 8 bases aligning to TRBD2. From germline, CDR1 is SEHNR and CDR2 FQNEAQ (reference sequence). J gave up 3 bases and V 3 bases, and 4 bases lay outside the gene matches. This CDR3 has 15 amino acids. This CDR3 is CASSLRLASYNEQFF. CDR3 nucleotides: TGTGCCAGCAGCTTGAGACTAGCGAGCTACAATGAGCAGTTCTTC.

This clonotype was observed a few times. The CDR3 is CASSLVAGSYNEQYF. CDR3 nucleotide sequence: TGTGCCAGCAGCTTAGTAGCGGGGTCCTACAATGAGCAGTACTTC. The V gene is TRBV7-2, the J gene TRBJ2-1, with 8 nucleotides matching TRBD2. The J call may be mistaken, given a closer DNA end match to TRBJ2-7. This CDR3 comprises 15 residues. Germline V gives CDR1 SGHTA, CDR2 FQGNSA.

The rearrangement joins TRBV12-3 or TRBV12-4 to TRBJ2-5; TRBD2 matches 9 bases. The CDR3 covers 16 residues. The ends lost 4 bases at V and 4 bases at J; junction bases unmatched: 10. In DNA form, the CDR3 reads TGTGCCAGCAGTTCGGCTAGCGGGGTACTCGCAGAGACCCAGTACTTC. This sequence encodes CASSSASGVLAETQYF.

This clonotype turned up a few times. This chain joins TRBV5-1 and TRBJ2-2, with 11 bases that match TRBD1. Germline V gene lookup returns CDR1 SGHRS and CDR2 YFSETQ. J was trimmed by 7 bases and V by 1 base; bases with no gene match: 12. The CDR3 is 18 amino acids. The CDR3 DNA follows: TGCGCCAGCAGCTTGTCAACCTCTGGACAGGGGGCGATCGGGGAGCTGTTTTTT. This sequence encodes CASSLSTSGQGAIGELFF.

The chain joins TRBV20-1 to TRBJ1-2, with no clear D. This CDR3 comprises 13 residues. Per germline, CDR1 DFQATT and CDR2 SNEGSKA (reference sequence). The V end was cut by 3 bases, the J end by 8 bases, with 16 bases between. The CDR3: CSARGTDLGGYTF. CDR3 DNA sequence: TGCAGTGCTAGGGGAACAGATCTCGGAGGCTACACCTTC.

This chain connects TRBV28 to TRBJ2-5; 10 bases are shared with TRBD2. This CDR3 contains 18 residues. The germline CDR1 and CDR2 sequences are MDHEN and SYDVKM. With V trimmed by 5 bases and J by 1 base, 13 bases remained unmatched. The CDR3 spells CASSLPMFSGRTQETQYF. The CDR3 nucleotides read TGTGCCAGCAGTCTCCCGATGTTTAGCGGGAGGACCCAAGAGACCCAGTACTTC. The whole variable domain, remainder taken from reference TRBV28 and TRBJ2-5, is DVKVTQSSRYLVKRTGEKVFLECVQDMDHENMFWYRQDPGLGLRLIYFSYDVKMKEKGDIPEGYSVSREKKERFSLILESASTNQTSMYLCASSLPMFSGRTQETQYFGPGTRLLVL.

In its sample, this clonotype was seen many times. The genes are TRBV7-9 and TRBJ2-7; tentatively, D is TRBD1 (6 bases). The CDR3 runs to 13 residues. Germline assignment: CDR1 SEHNR and CDR2 FQNEAQ (reference sequence). V was pared by 5 bases and J by 5 bases, with 13 bases between. The CDR3 here is CASSRLQGNEQYF. CDR3 coding DNA: TGTGCCAGCAGCCGACTACAGGGAAACGAGCAGTACTTC. The variable domain in full, completed from reference TRBV7-9 and TRBJ2-7, reads DTGVSQNPRHKITKRGQNVTFRCDPISEHNRLYWYRQTLGQGPEFLTYFQNEAQLEKSRLLSDRFSAERPKGSFSTLEIQRTEQGDSAMYLCASSRLQGNEQYFGPGTRLTVT.

This rearrangement joins TRBV5-1 to TRBJ1-2; D unresolved. CDR3 size: 15 residues. In germline, CDR1 is SGHRS, CDR2 YFSETQ. V was trimmed by 0 bases and J by 4 bases, leaving 13 bases between them. CDR3 region: CASSLAAPEIYGYTF. Here the CDR3 DNA reads TGCGCCAGCAGCTTGGCGGCCCCGGAGATCTATGGCTACACCTTC.

This clonotype was recorded many times. The chain joins TRBV29-1 to TRBJ1-1, with 9 bases matching TRBD1. CDR3 length: 12 amino acids. Germline V CDR1 and CDR2: SQVTM, ANQGSEA. The V and J ends lost 7 bases and 4 bases, in that order; junction bases with no gene match: 4. Here the CDR3 DNA reads TGCAGCGCCGAGACAGGGGGCACTGAAGCTTTCTTT. Protein product: CSAETGGTEAFF.

The table lists this clonotype with many counts. The chain recombines TRBV24-1 with TRBJ2-5, with D uncertain. This CDR3 comprises 13 residues. V gave up 2 bases and J gave up 5 bases, with 8 bases separating them. Germline lookup yields CDR1 KGHDR and CDR2 SFDVKD. Here the CDR3 reads CATSDSVRETQYF. Written as DNA, the CDR3 is TGTGCCACCAGTGATTCCGTCCGGGAGACCCAGTACTTC.

The J gene is TRBJ2-2, the V gene TRBV7-2, with 8 nucleotides matching TRBD2. Germline CDR1 and CDR2: SGHTA and FQGNSA. With V trimmed by 4 bases and J by 4 bases, 8 bases remained unmatched. The CDR3 has 16 amino acids. The CDR3 DNA follows: TGTGCCAGCAGCTCCCCCCTCGGGAGGGGCACCGGGGAGCTGTTTTTT. Translating it yields CASSSPLGRGTGELFF.

This clonotype showed up just a few times. The rearrangement uses TRBV12-3 or TRBV12-4 and TRBJ2-2; TRBD1 might be the D (6 bases). Trimming cost V 6 bases and J 8 bases, with 13 bases left between them. CDR3 length: 13 residues. The CDR3 protein is CASSARGYGELFF. The DNA for the CDR3 is TGTGCCAGCAGCGCCAGGGGTTATGGGGAGCTGTTTTTT.

The J gene is TRBJ2-7, the V gene TRBV6-6; D gene uncertain. The CDR3 sequence is 12 residues long. V lost 0 bases and J 6 bases, leaving 6 bases between the germline ends. Germline CDR1 MNHNY, CDR2 SVGAGI (reference sequence). CDR3 protein: CASSYSLSEQYF. CDR3 sequence (DNA): TGTGCCAGCAGTTACTCCCTTTCCGAGCAGTACTTC.

This chain connects TRBV6-5 to TRBJ1-2, with D hard to call. In germline, CDR1 is MNHEY, CDR2 SVGAGI. This CDR3 has 15 amino acids. V lost 5 bases to trimming and J lost 2 bases, with 15 bases between them. The CDR3 bases are TGTGCCAGCAGTCCTAGGTTCTCAAGGAACTATGGCTACACCTTC. It translates to CASSPRFSRNYGYTF.

This clonotype was seen a single time. The chain joins TRBV6-2 or TRBV6-3 to TRBJ2-3; 11 bases map to TRBD2. There are 18 residues in the CDR3. CDR1 and CDR2 from the germline V gene are MNHEY and SVGEGT. V lost 0 bases and J lost 6; bases outside the gene matches: 11. DNA of the CDR3: TGTGCCAGCAGTTACTCCTCCAGACTAGCGGGGCGGAGGGATACGCAGTATTTT. Residues: CASSYSSRLAGRRDTQYF.